The 18 T cell receptor beta chains given below trace back to one sample, sequenced in a study of blood T cell repertoires in COVID-19. The protocol was immunoSEQ multiplex PCR, while the TCRdb copy is restricted to in-frame clones and leaves out a portion. The profile shows under 150,000 clones, 85% of them singletons. Sequenced: peripheral blood. The receptors shown here come from a human donor in a cohort sampled during active COVID-19.

The chain has TRBV29-1 and TRBJ2-3; 10 bases line up with TRBD1. Germline V gene data show CDR1 as SQVTM and CDR2 as ANQGSEA. V dropped 1 base and J dropped 2; count of bases not matched to a gene: 3. CDR3 length: 15 amino acids. CDR3 bases: TGCAGCGTTGAAGGGGACAGGGGACCCACAGATACGCAGTATTTT. Its protein product is CSVEGDRGPTDTQYF.

The rearrangement uses TRBV5-1 and TRBJ2-3; the match to TRBD1 covers 8 bases. Germline V CDR1 and CDR2: SGHRS, YFSETQ. The CDR3 extends over 16 amino acids. The trim removed 0 bases at V and 3 bases at J, leaving 6 bases unmatched. This chain's CDR3 is CASSLGGQGATDTQYF. As DNA, the CDR3 is TGCGCCAGCAGCTTGGGTGGGCAGGGGGCAACAGATACGCAGTATTTT. The variable domain in full, with the rest retrieved from reference TRBV5-1 and TRBJ2-3, is KAGVTQTPRYLIKTRGQQVTLSCSPISGHRSVSWYQQTPGQGLQFLFEYFSETQRNKGNFPGRFSGRQFSNSRSEMNVSTLELGDSALYLCASSLGGQGATDTQYFGPGTRLTVL.

The chain links TRBV19 to TRBJ2-2; weak D call: TRBD2 (5 bases). CDR1 and CDR2 (germline): LNHDA, SQIVND (reference sequence). The V and J ends lost 4 bases and 7 bases respectively, with 25 bases between them. There are 18 residues in the CDR3. As DNA, the CDR3 is TGTGCCAGTAGTAACCGGGTAGGGAGTTATAAGGCTTACGGGGAGCTGTTTTTT. The encoded protein is CASSNRVGSYKAYGELFF.

This rearrangement joins TRBV7-2 to TRBJ2-5; 10 nucleotides align to TRBD2. From germline, CDR1 is SGHTA and CDR2 FQGNSA. With V trimmed by 2 bases and J by 1 base, 4 bases remained unmatched. This CDR3 has 16 residues. Here the CDR3 DNA reads TGTGCCAGCAGCTTATCGAGCGGGGGGGGCCAAGAGACCCAGTACTTC. It is translated as CASSLSSGGGQETQYF.

The chain is built from TRBV4-2 and TRBJ2-7; D perhaps matches TRBD2 (6 bases). Germline V CDR1 and CDR2: LGHNA, YNFKEQ. Trimming stripped 3 bases from V and 6 bases from J, with 12 bases between. This CDR3 contains 13 residues. The CDR3 DNA sequence: TGTGCCAGCAGCCAGGGGATCGGGAGCGAGCAGTACTTC. It specifies CASSQGIGSEQYF.

In its sample, this clone was seen once. The V call is TRBV5-6, the J call TRBJ2-1; no clear D gene. CDR3 length: 16 amino acids. Germline V CDR1 and CDR2: SGHDT, YYEEEE. Trimming took 1 base from V and 6 from J, leaving 17 bases between them. The CDR3 sequence is CASSLSPMSSLNEQFF. CDR3 nucleotides: TGTGCCAGCAGCTTGAGCCCGATGAGTTCCCTCAATGAGCAGTTCTTC.

J is TRBJ1-2 and V is TRBV20-1; D remains unclear. The ends were cut back, 6 bases at V and 2 bases at J, with 7 bases in the middle. CDR3 length: 11 residues. Germline CDR1 is DFQATT and CDR2 is SNEGSKA (reference sequence). Here the CDR3 reads CSANTNYGYTF. CDR3 nucleotide sequence: TGCAGTGCCAACACGAACTATGGCTACACCTTC.

The V call is TRBV3-1 (or the pseudogene TRBV3-2), the J call TRBJ1-1; weak D call: TRBD1 (5 bases). CDR3 length: 14 amino acids. With 2 bases removed from V and 2 bases from J, the gap between germline ends came to 9 bases. The germline gives CDR1 LGHDT, CDR2 YNNKEL (reference sequence). The CDR3 loop is CASSQQGLNTEAFF. The CDR3 DNA sequence: TGTGCCAGCAGCCAACAGGGCTTAAACACTGAAGCTTTCTTT.

The chain is built from TRBV5-6 and TRBJ2-1; 10 bases match TRBD2. The CDR3 is 15 amino acids. The V gene end was trimmed by 1 base and the J gene end by 10 bases; junction bases not matched to a gene: 8. The germline CDR1 and CDR2 sequences are SGHDT and YYEEEE. The CDR3 protein is CASSLQRGGRREQFF. The CDR3 DNA reads TGTGCCAGCAGCTTGCAGCGGGGGGGCCGACGGGAGCAGTTCTTC.

J is TRBJ2-5 and V is TRBV27, with D possibly being TRBD1 (6 bases). The CDR3 length is 14 residues. Germline V gene lookup returns CDR1 MNHEY and CDR2 SMNVEV (reference sequence). Between the trimmed V and J ends, which lost 6 bases and 5 bases, there was a span of 16 bases. CDR3 protein: CASSKDQGWETQYF. The CDR3 bases are TGTGCCAGCAGCAAGGACCAGGGGTGGGAGACCCAGTACTTC.

Remarks on this clone: The junction shows a germline mismatch at one end, possibly a read error. This chain joins TRBV10-3 and TRBJ2-7; D might be TRBD1 (6 bases). The CDR3 extends over 14 amino acids. Germline CDR1 reads ENHRY; CDR2 reads SYGVKD. CDR3 nucleotide sequence: TGTGCCATCAGTCAATGGGACACCTCCGACGAGCAGTACTTC. It is translated as CAISQWDTSDEQYF.

The chain employs TRBV20-1 and TRBJ1-1; no firm D call. Germline CDR1 DFQATT, CDR2 SNEGSKA (reference sequence). V dropped 3 bases and J dropped 0 bases, with 14 bases sitting between them. This CDR3 is built from 15 residues. DNA of the CDR3: TGCAGTGCTAGTCCCATAAGAGGGATGAACACTGAAGCTTTCTTT. It codes for CSASPIRGMNTEAFF.

This clone appeared a single time. This chain links TRBV27 with TRBJ1-1; 9 nucleotides align to TRBD1. Germline V lookup: CDR1 MNHEY, CDR2 SMNVEV (reference sequence). J gave up 3 bases and V 10 bases, and 9 bases lay outside the gene matches. CDR3 length equals 14 residues. The chain's CDR3 is CAKEQTGGDTEAFF. CDR3 coding DNA: TGTGCCAAAGAACAGACAGGGGGGGACACTGAAGCTTTCTTT.

This clone was detected a few times. The chain is built from TRBV10-3 and TRBJ1-2; TRBD1 matches 8 bases. CDR1 and CDR2 from the germline V gene are ENHRY and SYGVKD. Trimming removed 4 bases from V and 7 bases from J; junction bases left unmatched: 8. The length of the CDR3 is 14 residues. The CDR3: CAISVDRGESGYTF. The CDR3 bases are TGTGCCATCAGTGTCGACAGGGGAGAATCTGGCTACACCTTC.

In its sample, this clone was seen a few times. The chain uses TRBV20-1 and TRBJ1-5; 8 positions agree with TRBD1. CDR1 is DFQATT and CDR2 is SNEGSKA in the germline V gene (reference sequence). The CDR3 length is 15 residues. J lost 6 bases, V lost 3 bases, and 10 bases had no gene match. The CDR3 DNA reads as TGCAGTGCTAGTGGATGGGCAGGGGGCGGTCAGCCCCAGCATTTT. Its translation: CSASGWAGGGQPQHF.

The J gene is TRBJ1-2, the V gene TRBV5-6, with a tentative D call TRBD1 (5 bases). V lost 2 bases and J lost 3, with 8 bases in between. The CDR3 extends over 13 amino acids. CDR1 and CDR2 (germline): SGHDT, YYEEEE. CDR3 amino acids: CASSLGEDYGYTF. The CDR3 DNA reads as TGTGCCAGCAGCTTAGGGGAAGACTATGGCTACACCTTC.

The J gene is TRBJ1-6, the V gene TRBV7-9, with 7 nucleotides matching TRBD1. The length of the CDR3 is 14 residues. J lost 7 bases, V lost 5 bases, and 5 bases had no gene match. Per the germline V gene, CDR1 is SEHNR and CDR2 is FQNEAQ (reference sequence). CDR3 sequence: CASSLTGNNSPLHF. The CDR3 nucleotides read TGTGCCAGCAGCCTGACAGGGAACAATTCACCCCTCCACTTT.

V and J are TRBV3-1 (or the pseudogene TRBV3-2) and TRBJ2-7, with a weak D call TRBD2 (5 bases). Trimming removed 7 bases from V and 4 bases from J, with 14 bases in between. Germline CDR1 and CDR2: LGHDT and YNNKEL (reference sequence). The length of the CDR3 is 13 residues. The chain's CDR3 is CASMDSMGYEQYF. The CDR3 bases are TGTGCCAGCATGGACTCCATGGGATACGAGCAGTACTTC.